This T cell receptor beta chain was observed in a study of blood T cell repertoires in COVID-19. Study-wide background: Researchers got acute and convalescent COVID-19 samples from the United States, Italy and Spain. T cells, B-cell-depleted T cells, or PBMCs provided the cDNA or gDNA that served as material.

Original data processing: Amplification from reference gene primers served as the basis for estimated nucleated cell counts. TCRdb keeps only in-frame clones here, not all; method: immunoSEQ multiplex PCR. V and J calls and clone size follow that table, whereas D and trimming were derived from the DNA. This table has under 300,000 clones, 65% to 90% appearing once. This clone was detected only a few times. From germline, CDR1 is SEHNR and CDR2 FQNEAQ (reference sequence). The length of the CDR3 is 14 residues. V lost 1 base and J lost 4; bases outside the gene matches: 3. This TCR was sampled from a woman aged 80 or over with active or convalescent COVID-19. The source material was peripheral blood. This chain links TRBV7-9 with TRBJ1-2, with 7 nucleotides matching TRBD1. Here the CDR3 reads CASSLVAGGYGYTF. CDR3 bases: TGTGCCAGCAGCTTAGTCGCAGGGGGCTATGGCTACACCTTC.